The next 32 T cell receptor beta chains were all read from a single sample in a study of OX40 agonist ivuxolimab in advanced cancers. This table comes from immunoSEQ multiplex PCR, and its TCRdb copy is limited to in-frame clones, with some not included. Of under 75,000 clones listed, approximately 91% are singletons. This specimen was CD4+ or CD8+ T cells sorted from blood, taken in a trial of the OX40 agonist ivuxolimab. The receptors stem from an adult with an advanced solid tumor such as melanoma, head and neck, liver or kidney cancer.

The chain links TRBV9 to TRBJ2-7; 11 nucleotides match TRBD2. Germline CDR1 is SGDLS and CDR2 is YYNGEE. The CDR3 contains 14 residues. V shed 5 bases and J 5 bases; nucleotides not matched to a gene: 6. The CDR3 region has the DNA TGTGCCAGCAGTCCGGGACTAGCGGCTCACGAGCAGTACTTC. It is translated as CASSPGLAAHEQYF.

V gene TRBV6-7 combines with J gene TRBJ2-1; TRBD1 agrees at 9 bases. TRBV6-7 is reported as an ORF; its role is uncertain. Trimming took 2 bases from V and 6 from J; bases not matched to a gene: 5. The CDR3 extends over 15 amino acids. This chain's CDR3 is CASSYAMGQGNEQFF. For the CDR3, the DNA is TGTGCCAGCAGTTACGCAATGGGACAGGGCAATGAGCAGTTCTTC.

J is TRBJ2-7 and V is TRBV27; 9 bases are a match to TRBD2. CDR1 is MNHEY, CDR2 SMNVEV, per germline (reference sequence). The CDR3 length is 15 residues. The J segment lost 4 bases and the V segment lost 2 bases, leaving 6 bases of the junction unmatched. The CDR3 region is CASSLAGGPGYEQYF. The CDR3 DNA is TGTGCCAGCAGTTTAGCGGGAGGGCCCGGGTACGAGCAGTACTTC.

The CDR3 DNA follows: TGCGCCAGCAGCTTGGACGGGACTAGCGGGAGGGCGCGCTACAATGAGCAGTTCTTC. Protein product: CASSLDGTSGRARYNEQFF. V usage is TRBV5-1 and J usage is TRBJ2-1; 16 nucleotides match TRBD2. Germline CDR1 SGHRS, CDR2 YFSETQ. V trimming: 0 bases; J trimming: 3 bases; junction bases outside the gene matches: 6. This CDR3 contains 19 residues.

CDR3 in DNA: TGTGCCAGCAGTTTCGTCGGCGGGAGTAAGTACGAGCAGTACTTC. Protein sequence: CASSFVGGSKYEQYF. The rearrangement uses TRBV27 and TRBJ2-7; 7 bases are a match to TRBD2. Germline assignment: CDR1 MNHEY and CDR2 SMNVEV (reference sequence). With 3 bases clipped from V and 4 bases from J, the junction kept 9 bases outside the gene matches. The CDR3 is 15 amino acids.

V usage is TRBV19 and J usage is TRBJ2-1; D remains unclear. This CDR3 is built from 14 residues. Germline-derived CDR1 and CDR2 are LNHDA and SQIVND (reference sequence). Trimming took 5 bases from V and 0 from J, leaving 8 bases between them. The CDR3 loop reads CASSQAISYNEQFF. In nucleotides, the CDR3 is TGTGCCAGTAGTCAAGCGATCTCCTACAATGAGCAGTTCTTC.

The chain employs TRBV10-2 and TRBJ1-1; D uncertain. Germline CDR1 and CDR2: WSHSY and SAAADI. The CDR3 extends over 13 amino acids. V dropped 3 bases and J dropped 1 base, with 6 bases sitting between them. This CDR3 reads CASSEVQNTEAFF. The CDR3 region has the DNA TGCGCCAGCAGTGAAGTACAGAACACTGAAGCTTTCTTT.

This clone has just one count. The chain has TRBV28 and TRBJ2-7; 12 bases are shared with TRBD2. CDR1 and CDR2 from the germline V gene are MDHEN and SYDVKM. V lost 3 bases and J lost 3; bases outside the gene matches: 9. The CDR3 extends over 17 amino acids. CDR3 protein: CASSFDRLAGVSYEQYF. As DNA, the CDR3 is TGTGCCAGCAGTTTCGACCGACTAGCGGGAGTAAGCTACGAGCAGTACTTC. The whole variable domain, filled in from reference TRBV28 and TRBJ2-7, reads DVKVTQSSRYLVKRTGEKVFLECVQDMDHENMFWYRQDPGLGLRLIYFSYDVKMKEKGDIPEGYSVSREKKERFSLILESASTNQTSMYLCASSFDRLAGVSYEQYFGPGTRLTVT.

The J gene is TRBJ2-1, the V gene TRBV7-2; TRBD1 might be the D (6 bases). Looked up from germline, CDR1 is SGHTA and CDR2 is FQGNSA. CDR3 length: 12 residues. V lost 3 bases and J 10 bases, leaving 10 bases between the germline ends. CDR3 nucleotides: TGTGCCAGCAGCTTTAAAGGGGGAGAGCAGTTCTTC. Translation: CASSFKGGEQFF.

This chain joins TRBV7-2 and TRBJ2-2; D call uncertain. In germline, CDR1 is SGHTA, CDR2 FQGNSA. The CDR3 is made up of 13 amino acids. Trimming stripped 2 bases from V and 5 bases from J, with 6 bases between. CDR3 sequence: CASSLFATGELFF. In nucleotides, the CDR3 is TGTGCCAGCAGCTTATTTGCAACCGGGGAGCTGTTTTTT.

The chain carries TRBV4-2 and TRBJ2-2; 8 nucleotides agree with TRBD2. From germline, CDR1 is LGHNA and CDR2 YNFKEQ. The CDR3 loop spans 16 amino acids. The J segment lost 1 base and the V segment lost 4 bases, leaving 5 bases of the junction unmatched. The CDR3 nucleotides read TGTGCCAGCAGCCCCCGACTAGCGTTGAACACCGGGGAGCTGTTTTTT. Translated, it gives CASSPRLALNTGELFF.

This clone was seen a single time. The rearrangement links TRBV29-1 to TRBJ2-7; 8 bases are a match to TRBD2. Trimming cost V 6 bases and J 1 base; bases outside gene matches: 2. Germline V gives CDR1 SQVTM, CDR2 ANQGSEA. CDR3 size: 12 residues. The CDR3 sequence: CSVASGSYEQYF. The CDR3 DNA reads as TGCAGCGTAGCTAGCGGGTCCTACGAGCAGTACTTC.

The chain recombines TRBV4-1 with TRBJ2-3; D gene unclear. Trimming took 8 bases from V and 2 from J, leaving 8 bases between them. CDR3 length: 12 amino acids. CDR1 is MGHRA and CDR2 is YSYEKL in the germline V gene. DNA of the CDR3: TGCGCCAGCGGGCCCCACACAGATACGCAGTATTTT. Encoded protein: CASGPHTDTQYF.

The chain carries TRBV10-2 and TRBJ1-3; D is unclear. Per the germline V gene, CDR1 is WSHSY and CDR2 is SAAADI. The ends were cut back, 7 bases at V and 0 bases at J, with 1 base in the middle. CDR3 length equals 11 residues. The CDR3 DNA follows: TGCGCCAGCACCTCTGGAAACACCATATATTTT. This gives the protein CASTSGNTIYF.

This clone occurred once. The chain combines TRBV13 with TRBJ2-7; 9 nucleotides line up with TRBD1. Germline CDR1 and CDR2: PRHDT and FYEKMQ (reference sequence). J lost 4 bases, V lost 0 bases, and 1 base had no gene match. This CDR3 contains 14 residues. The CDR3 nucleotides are TGTGCCAGCAGCTTAGGGGACAGGGGTTACGAGCAGTACTTC. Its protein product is CASSLGDRGYEQYF.

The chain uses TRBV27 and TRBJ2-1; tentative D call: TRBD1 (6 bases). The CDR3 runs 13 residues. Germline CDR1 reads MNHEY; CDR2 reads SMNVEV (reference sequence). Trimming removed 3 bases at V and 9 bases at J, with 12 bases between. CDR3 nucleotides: TGTGCCAGCAGTTTGGGCAGGGGCAGTGAGCAGTTCTTC. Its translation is CASSLGRGSEQFF.

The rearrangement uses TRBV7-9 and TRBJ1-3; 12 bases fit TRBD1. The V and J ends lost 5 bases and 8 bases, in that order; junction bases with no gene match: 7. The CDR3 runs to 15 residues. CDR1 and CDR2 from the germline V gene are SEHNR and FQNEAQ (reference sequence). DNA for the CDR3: TGTGCCAGCAGCGCCGGGACAGGGGGCGGCGACACCATATATTTT. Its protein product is CASSAGTGGGDTIYF.

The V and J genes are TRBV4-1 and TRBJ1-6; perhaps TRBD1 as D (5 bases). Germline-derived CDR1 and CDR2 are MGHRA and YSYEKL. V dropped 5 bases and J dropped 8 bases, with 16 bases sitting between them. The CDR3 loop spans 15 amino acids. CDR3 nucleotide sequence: TGCGCCAGCAGCGCGCCCGGGGCATCTGATTCACCCCTCCACTTT. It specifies CASSAPGASDSPLHF.

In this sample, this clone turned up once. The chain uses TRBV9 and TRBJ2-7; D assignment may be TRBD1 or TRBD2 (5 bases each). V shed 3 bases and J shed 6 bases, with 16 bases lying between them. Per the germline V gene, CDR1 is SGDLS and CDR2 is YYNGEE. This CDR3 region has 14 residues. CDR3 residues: CASSEGSPRGEQYF. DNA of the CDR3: TGTGCCAGCAGCGAGGGGTCTCCGAGGGGCGAGCAGTACTTC.

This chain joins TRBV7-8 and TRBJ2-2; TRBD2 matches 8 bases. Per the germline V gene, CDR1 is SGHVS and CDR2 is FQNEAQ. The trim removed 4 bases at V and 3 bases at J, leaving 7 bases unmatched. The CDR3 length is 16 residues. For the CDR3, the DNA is TGTGCCAGCAGCTGGGAACTAGCGGATTACACCGGGGAGCTGTTTTTT. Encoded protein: CASSWELADYTGELFF.

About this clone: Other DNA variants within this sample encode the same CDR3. The chain's CDR3 is CASSFGQGPYEQYF. Here the CDR3 DNA reads TGTGCCAGCAGTTTCGGGCAGGGCCCGTACGAGCAGTACTTC. The rearrangement joins TRBV28 to TRBJ2-7, with D possibly matching TRBD1 (5 bases). Trimming stripped 3 bases from V and 4 bases from J, with 13 bases between. Germline V gene sequence: CDR1 MDHEN, CDR2 SYDVKM. There are 14 residues in the CDR3.

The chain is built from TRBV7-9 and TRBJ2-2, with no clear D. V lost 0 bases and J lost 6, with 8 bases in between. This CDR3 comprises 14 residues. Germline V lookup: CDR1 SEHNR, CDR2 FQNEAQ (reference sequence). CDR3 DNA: TGTGCCAGCAGCTTAGCGCTTGGGGCCGGGGAGCTGTTTTTT. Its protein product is CASSLALGAGELFF.

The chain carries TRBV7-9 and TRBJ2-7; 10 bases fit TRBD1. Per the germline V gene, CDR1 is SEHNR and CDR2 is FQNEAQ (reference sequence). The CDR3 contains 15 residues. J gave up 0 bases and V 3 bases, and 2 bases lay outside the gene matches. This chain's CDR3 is CASSFRDRGSYEQYF. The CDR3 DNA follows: TGTGCCAGCAGCTTCCGGGACAGGGGCTCCTACGAGCAGTACTTC.

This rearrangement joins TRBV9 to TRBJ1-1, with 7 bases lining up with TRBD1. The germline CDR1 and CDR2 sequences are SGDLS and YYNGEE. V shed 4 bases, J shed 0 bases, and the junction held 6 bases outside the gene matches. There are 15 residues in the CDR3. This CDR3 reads CASSRTGTVNTEAFF. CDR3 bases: TGTGCCAGCAGCCGGACCGGGACAGTGAACACTGAAGCTTTCTTT.

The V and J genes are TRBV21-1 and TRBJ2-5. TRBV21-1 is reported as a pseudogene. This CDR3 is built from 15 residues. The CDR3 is CASSKVGPAWETQYF. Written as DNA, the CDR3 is TGTGCCAGCAGCAAAGTGGGACCTGCGTGGGAGACCCAGTACTTC.

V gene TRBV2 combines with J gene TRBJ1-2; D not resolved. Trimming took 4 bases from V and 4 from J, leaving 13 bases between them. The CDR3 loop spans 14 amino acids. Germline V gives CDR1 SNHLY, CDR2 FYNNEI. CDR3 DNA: TGTGCCAGCAGTGGAGAGACTGCCGCCTATGGCTACACCTTC. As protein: CASSGETAAYGYTF.

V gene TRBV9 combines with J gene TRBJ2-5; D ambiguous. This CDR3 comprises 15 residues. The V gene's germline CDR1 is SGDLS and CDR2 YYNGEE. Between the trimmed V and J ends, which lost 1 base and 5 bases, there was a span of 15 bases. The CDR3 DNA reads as TGTGCCAGCAGCGTACGTGGGCTAGTTCACGAGACCCAGTACTTC. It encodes CASSVRGLVHETQYF. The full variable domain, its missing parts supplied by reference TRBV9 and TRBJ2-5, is DSGVTQTPKHLITATGQRVTLRCSPRSGDLSVYWYQQSLDQGLQFLIQYYNGEERAKGNILERFSAQQFPDLHSELNLSSLELGDSALYFCASSVRGLVHETQYFGPGTRLLVL.

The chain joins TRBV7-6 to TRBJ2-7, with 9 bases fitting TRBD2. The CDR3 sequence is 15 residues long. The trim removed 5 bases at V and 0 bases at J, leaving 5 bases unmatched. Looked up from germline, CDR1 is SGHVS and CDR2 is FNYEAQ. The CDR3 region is CASSPLAGSSYEQYF. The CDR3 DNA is TGTGCCAGCAGCCCCCTAGCGGGGAGCTCCTACGAGCAGTACTTC. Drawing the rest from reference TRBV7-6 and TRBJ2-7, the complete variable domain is GAGVSQSPRYKVTKRGQDVALRCDPISGHVSLYWYRQALGQGPEFLTYFNYEAQQDKSGLPNDRFSAERPEGSISTLTIQRTEQRDSAMYRCASSPLAGSSYEQYFGPGTRLTVT.

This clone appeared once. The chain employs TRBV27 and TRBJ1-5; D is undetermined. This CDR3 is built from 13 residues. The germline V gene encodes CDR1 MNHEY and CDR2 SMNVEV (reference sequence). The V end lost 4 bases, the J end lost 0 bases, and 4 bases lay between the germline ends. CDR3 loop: CASSYRSNQPQHF. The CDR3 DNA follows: TGTGCCAGCAGTTACCGTAGCAATCAGCCCCAGCATTTT.

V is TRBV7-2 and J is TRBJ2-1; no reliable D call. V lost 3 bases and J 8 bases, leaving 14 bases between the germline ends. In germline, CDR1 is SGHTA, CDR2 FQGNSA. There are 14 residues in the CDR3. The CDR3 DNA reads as TGTGCCAGCAGCTTGGAGACTCTAATGGATGAGCAGTTCTTC. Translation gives CASSLETLMDEQFF.

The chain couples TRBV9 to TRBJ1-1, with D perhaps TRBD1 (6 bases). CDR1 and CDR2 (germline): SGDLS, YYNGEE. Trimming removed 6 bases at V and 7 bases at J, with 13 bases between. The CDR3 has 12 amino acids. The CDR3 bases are TGTGCCAGCACCGGGGGGGCTAATGAAGCTTTCTTT. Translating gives CASTGGANEAFF.

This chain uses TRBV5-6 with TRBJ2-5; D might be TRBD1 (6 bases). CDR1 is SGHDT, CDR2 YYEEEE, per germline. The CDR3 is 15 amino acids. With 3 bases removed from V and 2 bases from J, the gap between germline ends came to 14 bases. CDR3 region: CASSSGGRGQETQYF. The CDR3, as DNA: TGTGCCAGCAGCTCCGGCGGCAGGGGACAAGAGACCCAGTACTTC.